The 27 T cell receptor beta chains in this list originate from one sample, sequenced in a study of T cell responses to AZD1222 COVID-19 vaccine. Profiling relied on immunoSEQ multiplex PCR, and the TCRdb table lists in-frame clones only, not all of them. Here the sample spans roughly 130,000 clones, 80% to 90% being singletons. The sequencing here drew on peripheral blood, taken on day 0 of AZD1222 vaccination. Receptors were obtained from an adult in good health.

The chain carries TRBV19 and TRBJ1-4, with D possibly TRBD1 on 5 matching bases. CDR3 size: 17 residues. Germline-derived CDR1 and CDR2 are LNHDA and SQIVND (reference sequence). V was trimmed by 1 base and J by 4 bases, leaving 16 bases between them. This chain's CDR3 is CASSIGQSFGGNEKLFF. The CDR3 bases are TGTGCCAGTAGTATAGGACAGAGTTTCGGCGGTAATGAAAAACTGTTTTTT.

The chain employs TRBV6-6 and TRBJ2-5; D is undetermined. V gave up 7 bases and J gave up 4 bases, with 13 bases separating them. The CDR3 has 13 amino acids. The V gene's germline CDR1 is MNHNY and CDR2 SVGAGI (reference sequence). CDR3 coding DNA: TGTGCCAGCACACACGCGAGGAGAGAGACCCAGTACTTC. This codes for CASTHARRETQYF.

J is TRBJ2-3 and V is TRBV27; TRBD2 aligns across 12 bases. CDR1 is MNHEY and CDR2 is SMNVEV in the germline V gene (reference sequence). With V trimmed by 6 bases and J by 3 bases, 4 bases remained unmatched. The CDR3 is 15 residues long. The CDR3 coding sequence is TGTGCCAGCAGCTTACTAGCGGGAGGAACAGATACGCAGTATTTT. Amino acids: CASSLLAGGTDTQYF.

V gene TRBV4-3 combines with J gene TRBJ1-1; tentatively, D is TRBD1 (5 bases). Per the germline V gene, CDR1 is LGHNA and CDR2 is YSLEER. This CDR3 spans 15 amino acids. V was shortened by 5 bases and J by 1 base, with 14 bases between the two germline ends. The CDR3 sequence is CASSYSGLTNTEAFF. CDR3 coding DNA: TGCGCCAGCAGCTACTCGGGACTTACGAACACTGAAGCTTTCTTT.

J is TRBJ1-1 and V is TRBV7-9; possible D gene TRBD1, 5 bases. Germline loops: CDR1 SEHNR, CDR2 FQNEAQ (reference sequence). The V gene lost 2 bases and the J gene lost 2 bases, with 9 bases spanning the gap. The CDR3 consists of 14 residues. For the CDR3, the DNA is TGTGCCAGCAGCTTATTAGGGGCCAACACTGAAGCTTTCTTT. Protein sequence: CASSLLGANTEAFF.

The genes are TRBV19 and TRBJ2-5; 8 nucleotides match TRBD1. CDR3 length: 15 amino acids. CDR1 and CDR2 (germline): LNHDA, SQIVND (reference sequence). V lost 5 bases to trimming and J lost 4 bases; unmatched junction nucleotides: 9. The CDR3 reads CASSGGTGRAETQYF. In DNA, the CDR3 is TGTGCCAGTAGTGGCGGGACAGGACGGGCAGAGACCCAGTACTTC.

This chain joins TRBV10-3 and TRBJ1-1, with TRBD1 matching over 10 bases. This CDR3 is built from 13 residues. The J segment lost 3 bases and the V segment lost 8 bases, leaving 3 bases of the junction unmatched. Germline V gene data show CDR1 as ENHRY and CDR2 as SYGVKD. The CDR3 DNA sequence: TGTGCCATCGCTGACAGGGGGCACACTGAAGCTTTCTTT. As protein: CAIADRGHTEAFF.

This chain's CDR3 is CASSFIGTGEFQPQHF. As DNA, the CDR3 is TGTGCCAGCAGCTTCATCGGGACAGGGGAATTTCAGCCCCAGCATTTT. The rearrangement uses TRBV5-6 and TRBJ1-5; 10 bases are shared with TRBD1. Germline V CDR1 and CDR2: SGHDT, YYEEEE. Losses at the gene ends were 2 bases for V and 6 bases for J; bases not matched to a gene: 8. CDR3 length equals 16 residues.

The chain's CDR3 is CASSLLRRARPETQYF. For the CDR3, the DNA is TGTGCCAGCAGCCTACTCAGGAGGGCGCGACCAGAGACCCAGTACTTC. The V gene is TRBV6-2 or TRBV6-3, the J gene TRBJ2-5, with D perhaps matching TRBD2 (6 bases). Deletions cut 6 bases from V and 4 bases from J, with 21 bases between. This CDR3 comprises 16 residues. Germline V gene lookup returns CDR1 MNHEY and CDR2 SVGEGT.

The V gene is TRBV7-9, the J gene TRBJ1-3; D unresolved. The CDR3 is made up of 19 amino acids. The germline V gene has CDR1 SEHNR and CDR2 FQNEAQ (reference sequence). V was trimmed by 5 bases and J by 0 bases, leaving 23 bases between them. CDR3 DNA sequence: TGTGCCAGCAGCCCCGCTCTGGGTAAGATAGGGTTCTCTGGAAACACCATATATTTT. It yields the protein CASSPALGKIGFSGNTIYF.

This chain connects TRBV28 to TRBJ1-2; 8 bases match TRBD1. V shed 10 bases, J shed 6 bases, and the junction held 4 bases outside the gene matches. This CDR3 contains 11 residues. Germline V lookup: CDR1 MDHEN, CDR2 SYDVKM. The DNA for the CDR3 is TGTGCCATTCGACAGGGGAATGGCTACACCTTC. This codes for CAIRQGNGYTF.

The genes are TRBV11-3 and TRBJ2-1; D unclear. From germline, CDR1 is SGHNT and CDR2 YENEEA. CDR3 length: 12 residues. V dropped 5 bases and J dropped 4 bases, with 6 bases sitting between them. CDR3 nucleotides: TGTGCCAGCAGCCGCCCATACAATGAGCAGTTCTTC. Translation gives CASSRPYNEQFF.

The chain employs TRBV19 and TRBJ2-7; D not certain. Per the germline V gene, CDR1 is LNHDA and CDR2 is SQIVND (reference sequence). Trimming stripped 11 bases from V and 2 bases from J, with 10 bases between. This CDR3 is 11 amino acids long. CDR3 protein: CAVGSPYEQYF. The DNA of the CDR3 is TGTGCCGTGGGGTCCCCCTACGAGCAGTACTTC.

The rearrangement joins TRBV5-1 to TRBJ1-4, with D perhaps TRBD1 (5 bases). CDR1 is SGHRS, CDR2 YFSETQ, per germline. The germline V and J ends were trimmed by 4 bases and 4 bases, with 17 bases remaining between them. The CDR3 sequence is 16 residues long. CDR3 coding DNA: TGCGCCAGCAGCCTTCGACCACAGGAAATTAATGAAAAACTGTTTTTT. It translates to CASSLRPQEINEKLFF.

The chain is built from TRBV30 and TRBJ1-1; D gene ambiguous. CDR1 is GTSNPN, CDR2 SVGIG, per germline (reference sequence). Trimming took off 3 bases at V and 2 bases at J, with 10 bases between the two ends. This CDR3 has 13 amino acids. CDR3 protein: CAWSLAANTEAFF. The CDR3 region has the DNA TGTGCCTGGAGCCTTGCAGCAAACACTGAAGCTTTCTTT.

The J gene is TRBJ2-7, the V gene TRBV12-3 or TRBV12-4; 11 positions agree with TRBD2. With V trimmed by 6 bases and J by 7 bases, 5 bases remained unmatched. This CDR3 contains 13 residues. For the CDR3, the DNA is TGTGCCAGCAGGACTAGCGGGATGGGAGAGCAGTACTTC. It is translated as CASRTSGMGEQYF.

The chain joins TRBV5-1 to TRBJ2-7; D is unclear. The V and J ends lost 0 bases and 3 bases respectively, with 13 bases between them. Germline-derived CDR1 and CDR2 are SGHRS and YFSETQ. The CDR3 is 15 amino acids. The CDR3 sequence: CASSLEGVTSYEQYF. The CDR3 nucleotides are TGCGCCAGCAGCTTGGAAGGCGTCACCAGCTACGAGCAGTACTTC. The variable domain in full, completed from reference TRBV5-1 and TRBJ2-7, reads KAGVTQTPRYLIKTRGQQVTLSCSPISGHRSVSWYQQTPGQGLQFLFEYFSETQRNKGNFPGRFSGRQFSNSRSEMNVSTLELGDSALYLCASSLEGVTSYEQYFGPGTRLTVT.

The rearrangement uses TRBV19 and TRBJ1-1; D possibly corresponds to TRBD1 (6 bases). Germline V lookup: CDR1 LNHDA, CDR2 SQIVND (reference sequence). The CDR3 contains 13 residues. The germline V and J ends were trimmed by 2 bases and 4 bases, with 8 bases remaining between them. The CDR3 sequence: CASSILGATEAFF. The CDR3, as DNA: TGTGCCAGTAGTATACTGGGGGCCACTGAAGCTTTCTTT.

This chain uses TRBV19 with TRBJ1-6; D might be TRBD1 (6 bases). Trimming removed 5 bases at V and 0 bases at J, with 14 bases between. The CDR3 runs to 17 residues. Germline-derived CDR1 and CDR2 are LNHDA and SQIVND (reference sequence). The DNA of the CDR3 is TGTGCCAGTAGTGCCGGGACACCTAGCTCCTATAATTCACCCCTCCACTTT. It specifies CASSAGTPSSYNSPLHF.

This rearrangement joins TRBV3-1 (or the pseudogene TRBV3-2) to TRBJ2-3, with D possibly TRBD1 on 6 matching bases. This CDR3 is built from 18 residues. CDR1 and CDR2 (germline): LGHDT, YNNKEL (reference sequence). Trimming left V 1 base short and J 0 bases short, with 17 bases between. CDR3: CASSQGETRTASTDTQYF. CDR3 sequence (DNA): TGTGCCAGCAGCCAAGGAGAAACGAGGACAGCTAGCACAGATACGCAGTATTTT.

The rearrangement joins TRBV12-3 or TRBV12-4 to TRBJ1-4; a possible D gene is TRBD1 (6 bases). Trimming left V 3 bases short and J 8 bases short, with 7 bases between. CDR3 length: 12 amino acids. CDR3 sequence (DNA): TGTGCCAGCAGTTTCGGGGGCGAAAAACTGTTTTTT. Translation gives CASSFGGEKLFF.

This clone was recorded only once. This chain joins TRBV11-2 and TRBJ2-2; 7 bases are shared with TRBD2. The J segment lost 2 bases and the V segment lost 4 bases, leaving 13 bases of the junction unmatched. Germline values: CDR1 SGHAT, CDR2 FQNNGV. The CDR3 is 18 residues long. The CDR3: CASSWKVASGTNTGELFF. The CDR3 DNA follows: TGTGCCAGCAGCTGGAAGGTGGCTAGCGGAACCAACACCGGGGAGCTGTTTTTT.

This clone was recorded once. CDR3 residues: CASSLRQGKGNEQFF. In DNA, the CDR3 is TGCGCCAGCAGCCTTCGGCAGGGAAAAGGCAATGAGCAGTTCTTC. The genes are TRBV5-1 and TRBJ2-1; a weak D match, TRBD1 (5 bases). Germline assignment: CDR1 SGHRS and CDR2 YFSETQ. CDR3 length: 15 amino acids. V lost 4 bases and J lost 6, with 17 bases in between.

This clone was seen more than once but under ten times. The chain is built from TRBV7-9 and TRBJ1-1, with TRBD1 identical over 10 bases. Unmatched junction bases numbered 4, after V lost 1 base and J lost 5 bases. CDR1 and CDR2 from the germline V gene are SEHNR and FQNEAQ (reference sequence). The CDR3 spans 15 residues. The CDR3 loop is CASSLEGTGETEAFF. DNA of the CDR3: TGTGCCAGCAGCTTAGAAGGGACAGGGGAGACTGAAGCTTTCTTT.

The chain recombines TRBV15 with TRBJ1-1; unclear D gene. The germline gives CDR1 LNHNV, CDR2 YYDKDF (reference sequence). Trimming pared 0 bases from V and 7 bases from J, leaving 9 bases between. The CDR3 length is 13 residues. In DNA form, the CDR3 reads TGTGCCACCAGCAGAGATTTCCGAGATGAAGCTTTCTTT. It is translated as CATSRDFRDEAFF.

As for this clone: A read error may produce the germline difference seen at one junction end. The chain recombines TRBV28 with TRBJ1-6; weak D call: TRBD1 (5 bases). The CDR3 covers 13 residues. CDR1 and CDR2 from the germline V gene are MDHEN and SYDVKM. The DNA of the CDR3 is TGTGCCAGTAGTTGGGGCGGACATTCACCCCTCCACTTT. Translated, it gives CASSWGGHSPLHF.

V usage is TRBV29-1 and J usage is TRBJ1-1; possible D gene TRBD1, 6 bases. V dropped 7 bases and J dropped 0 bases, with 15 bases sitting between them. The CDR3 consists of 14 residues. The germline V gene encodes CDR1 SQVTM and CDR2 ANQGSEA. This CDR3 reads CSAGGAALNTEAFF. In DNA, the CDR3 is TGCAGCGCCGGGGGGGCAGCCTTGAACACTGAAGCTTTCTTT.